This T cell receptor beta chain was identified during a study of cytomegalovirus exposure and HLA in healthy donors (dated by TCRdb to the late 2010s). Concerning the study at large: The 666 repertoires of the first cohort and the roughly 120 validation repertoires were produced on the same platform, according to a later analysis. The study aimed to test whether cataloging public T cell receptors could reveal signatures of past pathogen exposure. A separate validation cohort of roughly 120 different subjects was used in addition to the roughly 700-subject first cohort. The study combined high-throughput TCR immunosequencing, statistical association of individual TCRs with disease status, and machine learning to predict cytomegalovirus infection status. Results and caveats for the whole study, not just this receptor: The study gave a list of 150 to 200 TCR beta chains associated with cytomegalovirus. Three of the identified cytomegalovirus-associated TCR beta chains were confirmed in vitro to be specific for cytomegalovirus antigens. In both the original and validation cohorts, the classifier was reported to diagnose cytomegalovirus status with high specificity and sensitivity. The validation cohort had no HLA typing available for a later analysis, so co-occurrence within that cohort was assessed over all 120 or so repertoires. Most TCR sequences were seen in very few donors, while some public TCRs were found in many individuals. The authors suggested that the approach could potentially be generalized to other disease states and immunological phenotypes. In a later analysis, TCRs clustered in the first cohort were found to also tend to co-occur in the 100 to 150 validation repertoires, with approximately 94% of cluster scores above 0.

This clone was seen just once. No antigen is known for it. No much larger clone is present one base from it, and per-base qualities are unavailable. Inclusive of the bounding cysteine and phenylalanine, the CDR3 is 18 residues long. Only the CDR3 portion is preserved as DNA: 54 bases, with reading frame beginning at the first base. The germline V and J ends show losses of 1 base and 1 base respectively, and no gene match explains 12 bases of the junction. The germline V gene supplies CDR1 MNHNS and CDR2 SASEGT. Libraries were constructed by the immunoSEQ multiplex PCR assay. On the authors' methods: A statistical classification framework was developed to diagnose cytomegalovirus status using the catalog of TCR beta chain sequences. The immuneACCESS repertoire file appears here via TCRdb, limited to in-frame rearrangements. These files lack a portion of the clones; in checked studies, under half of the deficit traces to unresolved V genes, and the cause of the others is not known. The D gene and trimming were derived from the DNA, and the V and J assignments and clone size from that table. This sample comprises roughly 130,000 clones, roughly 89% of them detected only once. The ten largest clonotypes hold about 9.9% of the sample.

The donors were included in the validation cohort of approximately 130 subjects, a group kept apart from the roughly 670-subject first cohort. In this chain, TRBV6-1 is recombined with TRBJ2-7; 8 bases in the junction line up with TRBD2. Sequenced input: PBMCs. The clonotype was recovered from a woman younger than 35 in good health and CMV-seropositive. The CDR3 protein: CASSEGHSSGGLSYEQYF. The nucleotide sequence is given as TGTGCCAGCAGTGAAGGGCACTCGAGCGGGGGACTTTCCTACGAGCAGTACTTC.